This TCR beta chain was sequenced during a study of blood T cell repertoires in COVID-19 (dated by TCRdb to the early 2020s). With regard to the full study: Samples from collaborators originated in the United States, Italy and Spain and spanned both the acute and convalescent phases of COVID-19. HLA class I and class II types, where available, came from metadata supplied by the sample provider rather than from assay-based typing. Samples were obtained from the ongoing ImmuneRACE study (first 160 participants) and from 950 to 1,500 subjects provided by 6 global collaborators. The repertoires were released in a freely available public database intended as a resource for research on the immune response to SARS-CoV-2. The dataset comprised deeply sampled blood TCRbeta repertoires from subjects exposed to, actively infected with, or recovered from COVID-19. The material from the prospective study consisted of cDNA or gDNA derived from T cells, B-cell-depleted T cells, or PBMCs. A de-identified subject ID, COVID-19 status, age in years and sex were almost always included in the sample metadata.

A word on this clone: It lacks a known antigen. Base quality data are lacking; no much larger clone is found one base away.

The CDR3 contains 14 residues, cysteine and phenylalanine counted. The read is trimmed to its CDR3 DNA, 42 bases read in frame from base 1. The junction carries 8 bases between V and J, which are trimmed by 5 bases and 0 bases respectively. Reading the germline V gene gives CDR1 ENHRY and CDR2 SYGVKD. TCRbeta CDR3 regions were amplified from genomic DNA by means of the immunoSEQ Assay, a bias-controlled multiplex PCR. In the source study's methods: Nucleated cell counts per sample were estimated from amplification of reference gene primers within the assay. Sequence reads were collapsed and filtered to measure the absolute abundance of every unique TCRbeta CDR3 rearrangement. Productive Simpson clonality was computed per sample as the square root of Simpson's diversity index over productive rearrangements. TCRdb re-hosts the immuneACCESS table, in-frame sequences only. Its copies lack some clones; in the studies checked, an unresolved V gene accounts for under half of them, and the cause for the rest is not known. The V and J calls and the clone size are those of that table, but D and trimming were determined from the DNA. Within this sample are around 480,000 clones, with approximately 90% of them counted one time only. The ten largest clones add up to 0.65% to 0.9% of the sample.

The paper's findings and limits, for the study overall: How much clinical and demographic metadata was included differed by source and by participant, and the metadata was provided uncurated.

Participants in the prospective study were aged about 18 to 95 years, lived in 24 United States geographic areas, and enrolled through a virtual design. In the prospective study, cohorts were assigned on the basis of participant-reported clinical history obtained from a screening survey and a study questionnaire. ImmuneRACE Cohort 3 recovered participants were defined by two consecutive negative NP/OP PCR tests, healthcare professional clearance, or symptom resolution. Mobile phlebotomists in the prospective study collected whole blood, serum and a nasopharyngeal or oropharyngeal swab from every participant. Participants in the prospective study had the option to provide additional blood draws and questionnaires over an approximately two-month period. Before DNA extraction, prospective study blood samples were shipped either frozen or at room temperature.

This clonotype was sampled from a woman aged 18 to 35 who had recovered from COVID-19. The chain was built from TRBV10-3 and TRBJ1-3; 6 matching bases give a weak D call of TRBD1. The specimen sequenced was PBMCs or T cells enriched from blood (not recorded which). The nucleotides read TGTGCCATCAGTACAGGGAGCTCTGGAAACACCATATATTTT. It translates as CAISTGSSGNTIYF.